By sample fraction, the clone carrying this T cell receptor beta chain is medium-sized (0.01 to 0.1%). Its antigen is currently unknown. This beta chain represents an off-target read in a library built for alpha chains; its size is of limited meaning. The data originate from a study of spatial heterogeneity in lung cancer. Study-level information: Each unique TCR and UMI combination was seen more than ten times on average in raw reads. Study-wide results and caveats: Tumors with more nonsynonymous mutations had more expanded intratumoral alpha and beta TCRs. The study estimated around 6.3% alpha and under 15% beta chain coverage of tumor T cells.

Time point noted: sample taken at primary tumor resection. The donors, 70 to 80 patients with untreated early-stage non-small cell lung cancer, provided the samples. Whole RNA obtained from tumor, nontumor lung or frozen PBMC underwent sequencing without sorting. The CDR3 totals 14 residues. Trimming removed 4 bases at V and 0 bases at J, with 9 bases between. Germline CDR1 is SQVTM and CDR2 is ANQGSEA. TCRdb used MiXCR to reprocess the 5' RACE reads, holding one entry per CDR3 protein. The table shows fewer than 20,000 distinct CDR3 sequences, with almost 6% occurring only once. This sample comprised lung tumor tissue, obtained at surgery. The chain uses TRBV29-1 and TRBJ1-4, with D possibly being TRBD1 (5 bases). This TCR derives from a female donor with early-stage non-small cell lung cancer. The CDR3 coding sequence is TGCAGCGTTGCTGACAGTACAACTAATGAAAAACTGTTTTTT. This codes for CSVADSTTNEKLFF.